The 3 T cell receptor beta chains in this list originate from one sample, sequenced in a study of OX40 agonist ivuxolimab in advanced cancers. Assay used: immunoSEQ multiplex PCR; TCRdb lists only in-frame clones, some missing. The data hold some 42,000 clones, with about 86% observed a single time. Sequences were derived from CD4+ or CD8+ T cells sorted from blood, sampled in a trial of the OX40 agonist ivuxolimab. These TCRs come from an adult with an advanced solid tumor such as melanoma, head and neck, liver or kidney cancer.

The chain has TRBV9 and TRBJ1-6; 9 nucleotides align to TRBD1. J lost 8 bases, V lost 6 bases, and 15 bases had no gene match. There are 17 residues in the CDR3. Germline CDR1 SGDLS, CDR2 YYNGEE. CDR3 residues: CASTIHRGRDLDSPLHF. In nucleotides, the CDR3 is TGTGCCAGCACCATACACAGGGGGCGCGACTTGGATTCACCCCTCCACTTT.

This chain uses TRBV7-2 with TRBJ1-5; D remains ambiguous. The CDR3 length is 13 residues. With 2 bases removed from V and 5 bases from J, the gap between germline ends came to 7 bases. Germline CDR1 reads SGHTA; CDR2 reads FQGNSA. CDR3 in amino acids: CASSLSVDQPQHF. The CDR3 region has the DNA TGTGCCAGCAGCTTATCGGTCGATCAGCCCCAGCATTTT. The whole variable domain, filled in from reference TRBV7-2 and TRBJ1-5, reads GAGVSQSPSNKVTEKGKDVELRCDPISGHTALYWYRQSLGQGLEFLIYFQGNSAPDKSGLPSDRFSAERTGGSVSTLTIQRTQQEDSAVYLCASSLSVDQPQHFGDGTRLSIL.

The J gene is TRBJ1-1, the V gene TRBV4-1; the D gene is possibly TRBD1 (5 bases). CDR3 size: 13 residues. The V gene lost 7 bases and the J gene lost 5 bases, with 14 bases spanning the gap. The germline V gene encodes CDR1 MGHRA and CDR2 YSYEKL. The CDR3 spells CASMGLRGTEAFF. The CDR3 nucleotides read TGCGCCAGCATGGGCCTCCGGGGGACTGAAGCTTTCTTT.